Following are 17 T cell receptor beta chains from one sample sequenced in a study of molecular identifiers for immune sequencing clone quantification. Using its own MiXCR run on the PCR reads, TCRdb lists one record per CDR3 protein. The data contain 300,000 to 400,000 distinct CDR3 sequences, about 20% of them seen just once; the ten biggest clones take up 0.75% to 0.85%. What was sequenced was naive CD8+ T cells from blood, with Jurkat cell RNA spiked in. Stated subset: FACS-sorted CD8+CD4-CCR7+CD45RA+ naive T cells. The receptor source for this set is a human donor in good health. Some libraries in this study had Jurkat cell RNA spiked in.

This clonotype appeared once. It may be a read error: a sequence one base away is much more abundant. J is TRBJ2-5 and V is TRBV12-3 or TRBV12-4; TRBD1 or TRBD2 may be the D gene (6 bases each). This CDR3 has 13 amino acids. The CDR3: CASRAGQRETRYF. As DNA, the CDR3 is TGTGCCAGCAGGGCGGGACAACGAGAGACCCGGTACTTC.

This clonotype has ten or more counts. The CDR3 loop is CASSIGSGGSYNEQFF. CDR3 coding DNA: TGTGCCAGTAGTATAGGTTCCGGGGGTTCCTACAATGAGCAGTTCTTC. This rearrangement joins TRBV19 to TRBJ2-1, with TRBD2 as a possible D gene (6 bases). CDR1 is LNHDA, CDR2 SQIVND, per germline (reference sequence). V gave up 1 base and J gave up 1 base, with 11 bases separating them. The CDR3 is 16 residues long.

This clonotype was observed at least ten times. The CDR3 loop reads CASSIPGLAGGPGEQYF. CDR3 bases: TGTGCCAGTAGTATCCCCGGACTAGCGGGAGGGCCTGGCGAGCAGTACTTC. The chain links TRBV19 to TRBJ2-7; 15 bases are shared with TRBD2. This CDR3 region has 17 residues. Germline V gene lookup returns CDR1 LNHDA and CDR2 SQIVND (reference sequence). With 3 bases clipped from V and 6 bases from J, the junction kept 9 bases outside the gene matches.

Worth noting for this clonotype: This may arise from a read error, as a much more abundant clone is one base away. The rearrangement links TRBV5-5 to TRBJ1-1; the D is unclear. Germline CDR1 SGHKS, CDR2 YYEKEE (reference sequence). The CDR3 consists of 15 residues. CDR3 residues: CAGSLVWNGATEAFF. The CDR3 region has the DNA TGTGCCGGCAGCTTGGTTTGGAATGGAGCCACTGAAGCTTTCTTT.

This clonotype was observed many times. The chain joins TRBV28 to TRBJ2-7; a weak D match, TRBD2 (5 bases). CDR3 length: 13 amino acids. Trimming pared 4 bases from V and 3 bases from J, leaving 10 bases between. Germline CDR1 is MDHEN and CDR2 is SYDVKM. The CDR3 region is CASSSFAGYEQYF. The CDR3 DNA follows: TGTGCCAGCAGTTCTTTTGCGGGCTACGAGCAGTACTTC.

This clonotype appeared a few times. V usage is TRBV6-6 and J usage is TRBJ1-2, with 9 bases matching TRBD1. Germline V gene sequence: CDR1 MNHNY, CDR2 SVGAGI (reference sequence). V gave up 1 base and J gave up 2 bases; unmatched junction bases: 8. CDR3 length: 17 residues. The CDR3 DNA follows: TGTGCCAGCAGTTACTGGGACAGGGAGGTCAGAAACTATGGCTACACCTTC. Its protein product is CASSYWDREVRNYGYTF.

The chain employs TRBV20-1 and TRBJ2-7; D call uncertain. The V end was cut by 2 bases, the J end by 3 bases, with 11 bases between. Germline loops: CDR1 DFQATT, CDR2 SNEGSKA (reference sequence). This CDR3 contains 13 residues. CDR3 sequence: CSARTGYLYEQYF. CDR3 DNA: TGCAGTGCTAGAACCGGCTATCTCTACGAGCAGTACTTC.

This clonotype has at least ten counts. The chain links TRBV28 to TRBJ2-5; 10 bases fit TRBD1. The CDR3 totals 15 residues. The ends lost 6 bases at V and 2 bases at J; junction bases unmatched: 6. CDR1 is MDHEN and CDR2 is SYDVKM in the germline V gene. CDR3 sequence: CASRLTGGWQETQYF. CDR3 nucleotides: TGTGCCAGCAGGTTGACAGGGGGCTGGCAAGAGACCCAGTACTTC.

About this clonotype: A clone one base away is much larger, so this may be a read error. This rearrangement joins TRBV7-9 to TRBJ1-3; the D gene is possibly TRBD1 (6 bases). The CDR3 contains 16 residues. Germline CDR1 and CDR2: SEHNR and FQNEAQ (reference sequence). This CDR3 is CTSSLIGQLSGNTIYF. The CDR3 DNA is TGTACCAGCAGCTTAATCGGACAGCTCTCTGGAAACACCATATATTTT.

This clonotype was recorded once. This may come from a read error, since a much larger clone is one base off. As DNA, the CDR3 is TGTGCCAGCATGCAAGTCTACAATGAGCAGTCCTTC. This sequence encodes CASMQVYNEQSF. The chain couples TRBV6-1 to TRBJ2-1; D ambiguous. The CDR3 spans 12 residues. Germline CDR1 is MNHNS and CDR2 is SASEGT.

This clonotype appeared many times. The chain joins TRBV5-1 to TRBJ2-5; D is ambiguous. V was trimmed by 2 bases and J by 6 bases, leaving 5 bases between them. The V gene's germline CDR1 is SGHRS and CDR2 YFSETQ. This CDR3 is built from 11 residues. The CDR3 is CASSFGQTQYF. CDR3 bases: TGCGCCAGCAGCTTCGGACAGACCCAGTACTTC.

In this sample, this clonotype turned up many times. The chain recombines TRBV7-3 with TRBJ1-1; D is possibly TRBD1 (5 bases). The germline V and J ends were trimmed by 1 base and 1 base, with 13 bases remaining between them. The V gene's germline CDR1 is SGHTA and CDR2 FQGTGA. The CDR3 is made up of 16 amino acids. The CDR3 bases are TGTGCCAGCAGCTTAATGCCAGGGCTGTCGAACACTGAAGCTTTCTTT. The encoded protein is CASSLMPGLSNTEAFF. Supplemented by reference TRBV7-3 and TRBJ1-1, the full variable domain reads GAGVSQTPSNKVTEKGKYVELRCDPISGHTALYWYRQSLGQGPEFLIYFQGTGAADDSGLPNDRFFAVRPEGSVSTLKIQRTERGDSAVYLCASSLMPGLSNTEAFFGQGTRLTVV.

As concerns this clonotype: Germline is not matched at one junction end, which may reflect a read error. The V call is TRBV12-3 or TRBV12-4, the J call TRBJ2-3, with D possibly being TRBD2 (6 bases). The CDR3 totals 15 residues. Here the CDR3 reads CASSFFGRITDTRYF. Written as DNA, the CDR3 is TGTGCCAGCAGTTTCTTTGGGAGGATCACAGATACGCGGTATTTT.

This clonotype occurred a few times. The chain links TRBV28 to TRBJ2-7, with TRBD1 matching 7 bases. Germline V gene sequence: CDR1 MDHEN, CDR2 SYDVKM. V was pared by 3 bases and J by 7 bases, with 21 bases of the junction left unmatched. The CDR3 contains 18 residues. In DNA form, the CDR3 reads TGTGCCAGCAGTTTCTATGGAGTTGGGCAGGGGGTCCCTGGTGAGCAGTACTTC. As protein: CASSFYGVGQGVPGEQYF.

Ten or more counts support this clonotype. The chain couples TRBV5-3 to TRBJ2-7; a weak D match, TRBD1 (5 bases). TRBV5-3 is designated an ORF whose function remains uncertain. CDR3 length: 16 residues. Trimming left V 8 bases short and J 1 base short, with 22 bases between. The CDR3 coding sequence is TGTGCCAGCAGCAGGCCCCCCGGACACCAATCCTACGAGCAGTACTTC. Amino acid sequence: CASSRPPGHQSYEQYF.

CDR3 coding DNA: TGCAGCGTTGAAGCGTTGGAGGGTTCCCACGAGCAGTACTTC. It encodes CSVEALEGSHEQYF. The chain carries TRBV29-1 and TRBJ2-7; D perhaps matches TRBD2 (6 bases). The V and J ends lost 1 base and 5 bases respectively, with 15 bases between them. The CDR3 loop spans 14 amino acids. Germline V lookup: CDR1 SQVTM, CDR2 ANQGSEA.

This clonotype appeared a few times. This chain links TRBV6-5 with TRBJ2-3, with no clear D. The V gene's germline CDR1 is MNHEY and CDR2 SVGAGI. The CDR3 consists of 15 residues. Trimming took off 1 base at V and 1 base at J, with 9 bases between the two ends. Here the CDR3 DNA reads TGTGCCAGCAGTTACTTTAGGTCCCGCACAGATACGCAGTATTTT. Amino acids: CASSYFRSRTDTQYF.